This T cell receptor beta chain was sequenced for a study of regulatory T cells in long-lasting Graves disease. This clonotype appeared many times. The antigen is undetermined. iRepertoire HTBI primers and Arm-PCR of CDR3 regions built TCR beta libraries. MiXCR was run by TCRdb on the multiplex PCR reads, yielding one entry per CDR3 protein. The table has 390,000 or so distinct CDR3 sequences, approximately 23% seen once; the top ten hold approximately 30%. Regarding the study as a whole: Favoring TRBV28, TRBJ1-2 and TRBJ2-5 was a feature seen in persistent disease. Researchers examined only peripheral blood and not thyroid tissue.

Trimming cost V 6 bases and J 0 bases; bases outside gene matches: 2. CDR1 and CDR2 (germline): ENHRY, SYGVKD. The CDR3 has 13 amino acids. Indicated time point: persistent/refractory GD, antithyroid drugs over 5 years with positive TRAb. With RNA extracted from PBMCs as input, the TCR library was made. This clonotype was sampled from a woman between 40 and 50 years old with Graves disease. The input for sequencing was peripheral blood mononuclear cells (PBMCs), taken when the disease was refractory, from a patient treated with antithyroid drugs. This chain joins TRBV10-3 and TRBJ2-7; 7 positions match TRBD2. CDR3 residues: CAISGGSSYEQYF. The CDR3 DNA follows: TGTGCCATCAGCGGCGGGAGCTCCTACGAGCAGTACTTC.